This entry concerns a single TCR beta chain. The antigen is undetermined. These data originate in a study of cytomegalovirus exposure and HLA in healthy donors. Study-wide findings and caveats: Later analysis identified a missense DCLRE1C variant that was linked to TCR beta V- and J-gene trimming. Some V segments (TRBV6-2 and TRBV6-3 among them) were excluded as indistinguishable. A highly shared variant cluster was judged a likely technical artifact. The authors later found most CMV-associated TCR beta chains appeared HLA-restricted.

Germline CDR1 reads SEHNR; CDR2 reads FQNEAQ (reference sequence). Trimming cost V 3 bases and J 6 bases, with 17 bases left between them. The CDR3 spans 16 residues. Primers included in the PCR were 60 Vbeta and 13 Jbeta primers. Assay: immunoSEQ multiplex PCR; the TCRdb copy retains only in-frame clones and omits some. The sample consists of approximately 210,000 clones, 85% to 90% of them appearing once. The sequenced sample was PBMCs. The chain links TRBV7-9 to TRBJ2-2; D possibly corresponds to TRBD2 (5 bases). This TCR came from a woman aged 18-29 years in good health and CMV-seronegative. The CDR3 nucleotides read TGTGCCAGCAGCTTTGATTTAGCGCCCTCCCCCGGGGAGCTGTTTTTT. Its protein product is CASSFDLAPSPGELFF.